The present TCR beta chain was sequenced within a study of T-cell reconstitution after alpha-beta-depleted transplantation in children. The V gene's germline CDR1 is MNHEY and CDR2 SMNVEV (reference sequence). V lost 8 bases, J lost 4 bases, and 9 bases lay in between. The CDR3 runs to 12 residues. TCRbeta library construction was performed incorporating unique molecular identifiers. MiXCR, applied by TCRdb to the PCR reads, yields one record per CDR3 protein. The sample carries roughly 610,000 distinct CDR3 sequences, more than 9% recorded once. The sample consisted of PBMCs from the stem cell graft donor, taken from the stem cell graft. The V gene is TRBV27, the J gene TRBJ1-5; unclear D gene. The TCR sequence derives from a human donor who donated a stem cell graft to a child with acute myeloid leukemia. Here the CDR3 DNA reads TGTGCCAGCCGGTATGGTAATCAGCCCCAGCATTTT. Its translation: CASRYGNQPQHF.